The 21 T cell receptor beta chains listed next were all sequenced from one sample in a study of blood T cell repertoires in COVID-19. The protocol was immunoSEQ multiplex PCR, while the TCRdb copy is restricted to in-frame clones and leaves out a portion. The data contain 350,000 to 400,000 clones, over 75% of them singletons. The sequencing sample was made of PBMCs or T cells enriched from blood (not recorded which). Receptors originate from a man in his forties or fifties in a cohort exposed to, infected with or recovered from COVID-19 (not recorded which).

This chain links TRBV7-9 with TRBJ1-1, with 7 positions matching TRBD1. This CDR3 region has 15 residues. V was pared by 5 bases and J by 1 base, with 7 bases of the junction left unmatched. Germline V CDR1 and CDR2: SEHNR, FQNEAQ (reference sequence). CDR3 sequence (DNA): TGTGCCAGCAGCGGGAGACAGGGAGGGAACACTGAAGCTTTCTTT. Encoded protein: CASSGRQGGNTEAFF.

The chain recombines TRBV19 with TRBJ2-3, with 8 bases identical to TRBD1. V shed 8 bases and J 5 bases; nucleotides not matched to a gene: 6. The CDR3 runs 13 residues. From germline, CDR1 is LNHDA and CDR2 SQIVND (reference sequence). This chain's CDR3 is CASGGQGRDTQYF. The CDR3 nucleotides are TGTGCCAGTGGCGGACAGGGACGAGATACGCAGTATTTT.

The chain's CDR3 is CASSLDRSGSSYNSPLHF. CDR3 in DNA: TGCGCCAGCAGCCTCGACCGCTCCGGGAGCTCCTATAATTCACCCCTCCACTTT. The chain recombines TRBV5-1 with TRBJ1-6; unclear D gene. CDR1 is SGHRS, CDR2 YFSETQ, per germline. Trimming pared 4 bases from V and 0 bases from J, leaving 17 bases between. The CDR3 is made up of 18 amino acids.

Comment on this clone: The identical CDR3 is also encoded by other nucleotide sequences in the sample. The chain employs TRBV7-9 and TRBJ2-1, with D unclear. V lost 2 bases to trimming and J lost 4 bases, with 3 bases between them. Germline loops: CDR1 SEHNR, CDR2 FQNEAQ (reference sequence). CDR3 length equals 12 residues. In DNA, the CDR3 is TGTGCCAGCAGCTTAACATACAATGAGCAGTTCTTC. This encodes CASSLTYNEQFF.

The V and J genes are TRBV28 and TRBJ1-3; no clear D gene. Deletions cut 6 bases from V and 0 bases from J, with 9 bases between. Germline assignment: CDR1 MDHEN and CDR2 SYDVKM. The CDR3 extends over 14 amino acids. The CDR3 region has the DNA TGTGCCAGCAGCGGGGAACCCTCTGGAAACACCATATATTTT. Protein product: CASSGEPSGNTIYF.

The rearrangement joins TRBV2 to TRBJ2-3; the D gene is possibly TRBD1 (5 bases). Germline V gene sequence: CDR1 SNHLY, CDR2 FYNNEI. This CDR3 has 15 residues. V lost 3 bases and J 6 bases, leaving 16 bases between the germline ends. For the CDR3, the DNA is TGTGCCAGCAGTGAGTCGTCCGTCAGGGCCGATACGCAGTATTTT. Translating it yields CASSESSVRADTQYF.

V and J are TRBV20-1 and TRBJ1-5; D gene ambiguous. This CDR3 spans 12 amino acids. Germline CDR1 reads DFQATT; CDR2 reads SNEGSKA (reference sequence). Trimming shortened V by 3 bases and J by 7 bases, and 10 bases separated the two germline ends. In DNA, the CDR3 is TGCAGTGCTAGTGGTCGTGAGCAGCCCCAGCATTTT. Protein: CSASGREQPQHF.

This clone appeared a single time. The gene calls are TRBV5-5 and TRBJ1-2; 10 bases match TRBD1. The germline CDR1 and CDR2 sequences are SGHKS and YYEKEE (reference sequence). The junction had 9 bases not matched to a gene; V was cut back by 3 bases and J by 4 bases. The CDR3 totals 16 residues. CDR3 sequence reads: CASSSERGQGTYGYTF. CDR3 DNA: TGTGCCAGCAGCTCGGAAAGGGGACAGGGGACCTATGGCTACACCTTC.

V usage is TRBV5-4 and J usage is TRBJ1-1; D is possibly TRBD1 (5 bases). CDR1 is SGHNT and CDR2 is YYREEE in the germline V gene (reference sequence). Trimming left V 0 bases short and J 0 bases short, with 6 bases between. This CDR3 has 14 amino acids. CDR3 nucleotides: TGTGCCAGCAGCTTGGGACAGATGAACACTGAAGCTTTCTTT. It codes for CASSLGQMNTEAFF.

This chain joins TRBV11-2 and TRBJ2-3; possible D gene TRBD2, 5 bases. Per germline, CDR1 SGHAT and CDR2 FQNNGV. With 0 bases removed from V and 6 bases from J, the gap between germline ends came to 13 bases. The CDR3 is 15 residues long. CDR3 protein: CASSLDWRTADTQYF. DNA of the CDR3: TGTGCCAGCAGCTTAGATTGGAGGACTGCGGATACGCAGTATTTT.

The chain combines TRBV6-5 with TRBJ2-7; D call uncertain. Germline loops: CDR1 MNHEY, CDR2 SVGAGI. The CDR3 consists of 16 residues. Trimming left V 0 bases short and J 3 bases short, with 15 bases between. The CDR3 DNA reads TGTGCCAGCAGTTACTCGAAACATCGAGGAGTCTACGAGCAGTACTTC. It is translated as CASSYSKHRGVYEQYF.

J is TRBJ2-1 and V is TRBV7-6; 9 bases are shared with TRBD2. After removal of 5 bases from V and 8 bases from J, the junction contained 10 bases not matched to a gene. Germline CDR1 reads SGHVS; CDR2 reads FNYEAQ. The CDR3 spans 15 residues. This CDR3 is CASSQTSGPVHEQFF. As DNA, the CDR3 is TGTGCCAGCAGCCAGACTAGCGGTCCCGTGCATGAGCAGTTCTTC.

The CDR3 protein is CASSLPGLAPDTQYF. The CDR3 nucleotides read TGTGCCAGCAGCTTGCCGGGACTAGCTCCAGATACGCAGTATTTT. The chain uses TRBV11-2 and TRBJ2-3, with 9 nucleotides matching TRBD2. Per germline, CDR1 SGHAT and CDR2 FQNNGV. This CDR3 region has 15 residues. Trimming removed 3 bases from V and 4 bases from J; junction bases left unmatched: 5.

The CDR3 protein is CATSRAAGPTNEKLFF. In DNA, the CDR3 is TGTGCCACCAGCAGAGCGGCGGGCCCAACTAATGAAAAACTGTTTTTT. The chain recombines TRBV15 with TRBJ1-4; D is undetermined. The CDR3 sequence is 16 residues long. The germline gives CDR1 LNHNV, CDR2 YYDKDF (reference sequence). V was trimmed by 1 base and J by 0 bases, leaving 9 bases between them.

This clone was detected only a few times. The V gene is TRBV27, the J gene TRBJ1-1; D perhaps matches TRBD1 (6 bases). V was shortened by 0 bases and J by 5 bases, with 28 bases between the two germline ends. There are 20 residues in the CDR3. Germline CDR1 is MNHEY and CDR2 is SMNVEV (reference sequence). As DNA, the CDR3 is TGTGCCAGCAGTTTATCGATTCCGTACTATTCCAGGGGTGTCTGGACTGAAGCTTTCTTT. Its translation: CASSLSIPYYSRGVWTEAFF.

Remarks on this clone: Other nucleotide sequences from this sample produce the same CDR3. The rearrangement uses TRBV3-1 (or the pseudogene TRBV3-2) and TRBJ1-5; 9 positions match TRBD1. V dropped 3 bases and J dropped 6; count of bases not matched to a gene: 0. CDR1 LGHDT and CDR2 YNNKEL come from the germline V gene (reference sequence). CDR3 length: 13 residues. The CDR3, as DNA: TGTGCCAGCAGCCAGGACAGGGGTCAGCCCCAGCATTTT. The encoded protein is CASSQDRGQPQHF.

The chain links TRBV27 to TRBJ1-1, with 7 bases fitting TRBD1. Germline V gene sequence: CDR1 MNHEY, CDR2 SMNVEV (reference sequence). The V and J ends lost 4 bases and 2 bases, in that order; junction bases with no gene match: 4. The CDR3 runs 14 residues. This chain's CDR3 is CASSWTGTNTEAFF. In DNA form, the CDR3 reads TGTGCCAGCAGTTGGACAGGAACTAACACTGAAGCTTTCTTT.

This chain uses TRBV4-2 with TRBJ2-5; D is unresolved. The germline V and J ends were trimmed by 1 base and 5 bases, with 14 bases remaining between them. The CDR3 sequence is 15 residues long. Germline assignment: CDR1 LGHNA and CDR2 YNFKEQ. The CDR3 here is CASSQALGQFETQYF. CDR3 nucleotide sequence: TGTGCCAGCAGCCAAGCTTTGGGCCAGTTCGAGACCCAGTACTTC.

The chain carries TRBV3-1 (or the pseudogene TRBV3-2) and TRBJ2-7; 15 nucleotides agree with TRBD2. The junction had 9 bases not matched to a gene; V was cut back by 4 bases and J by 2 bases. Germline lookup yields CDR1 LGHDT and CDR2 YNNKEL (reference sequence). CDR3 length equals 18 residues. The CDR3 coding sequence is TGTGCCAGCAGCCGTTCTTCCGGGACTAGCGGGGGGACCTACGAGCAGTACTTC. It specifies CASSRSSGTSGGTYEQYF.

CDR3 residues: CASGGDRDNEQFF. For the CDR3, the DNA is TGTGCTAGTGGGGGGGACAGGGACAATGAGCAGTTCTTC. V gene TRBV12-5 combines with J gene TRBJ2-1, with 9 bases fitting TRBD1. This CDR3 comprises 13 residues. Germline CDR1 reads LGHNT; CDR2 reads FRNRAP. The junction had 2 bases not matched to a gene; V was cut back by 6 bases and J by 5 bases.

The rearrangement uses TRBV6-5 and TRBJ2-1, with 7 bases matching TRBD2. Losses at the gene ends were 0 bases for V and 6 bases for J; bases not matched to a gene: 8. CDR3 length: 16 amino acids. Germline V CDR1 and CDR2: MNHEY, SVGAGI. The CDR3 DNA reads TGTGCCAGCAGTTACTCTTCCGGGACTACGGGCAATGAGCAGTTCTTC. Its protein is CASSYSSGTTGNEQFF.